This T cell receptor (beta chain) is drawn from a study of cytomegalovirus exposure and HLA in healthy donors. The PCR ran on 60 Vbeta and 13 Jbeta primers. Profiling relied on immunoSEQ multiplex PCR, and the TCRdb table lists in-frame clones only, not all of them. The sample shows under 200,000 clones, 80% to 90% of them seen only once. Germline CDR1 and CDR2: WNHNN and SYGVQD (reference sequence). The CDR3 totals 16 residues. Trimming removed 3 bases at V and 4 bases at J, with 13 bases between. Sequenced: PBMCs. The chain couples TRBV10-1 to TRBJ2-6; D is perhaps TRBD2 (5 bases). The TCR was taken from a man between 50 and 59 years old in good health and CMV-seropositive. CDR3 sequence (DNA): TGCGCCAGCAGTGAAGAGAGGGTTAGGGGGGCCAACGTCCTGACTTTC. Residues: CASSEERVRGANVLTF.